The clone carrying this T cell receptor beta chain was seen a few times. Per the original data handling: Reference gene primer amplification gave estimated nucleated cell counts. TCRdb's copy holds only in-frame clones and misses some; the assay was immunoSEQ multiplex PCR. That table furnishes V, J and clone size, whereas the DNA furnished D and trimming. The profile shows some 290,000 clones, about nine tenths of them singletons. This record comes from a study of blood T cell repertoires in COVID-19. Study-wide context: Sites in the United States, Italy and Spain provided acute and convalescent COVID-19 samples. Sources were T cells, B-cell-depleted T cells, or PBMCs; the material itself was cDNA or gDNA.

The length of the CDR3 is 12 residues. Germline V gene lookup returns CDR1 SNHLY and CDR2 FYNNEI. The V end lost 5 bases, the J end lost 3 bases, and 5 bases lay between the germline ends. In Seattle, patients joined the study during active infection and were tracked longitudinally. This TCR came from a woman aged 25 to 45 with COVID-19, enrolled during active disease. Sequencing used peripheral blood. The chain has TRBV2 and TRBJ1-5; D not resolved. The CDR3 DNA reads TGTGCCAGCAGTCTAGACAATCAGCCCCAGCATTTT. It is translated as CASSLDNQPQHF.